This passage covers 20 T cell receptor beta chains from one sample sequenced in a study of shared clonotypes between healthy human individuals. The assay was immunoSEQ multiplex PCR, and TCRdb's table has in-frame clones only and misses some. The table shows 2 million or so clones, with approximately 95% occurring only once. The naive CD8 fraction comprised CD45RO-negative cells positively selected for CCR7 and excluded terminally differentiated effector memory CD45RA+ cells. Sequences were obtained from naive CD8+ T cells sorted from blood. These receptor sequences come from a man younger than 35 in good health.

With respect to this clone: The same CDR3 can be traced to other DNA sequences in this sample. The chain combines TRBV4-1 with TRBJ2-7; D call uncertain. Looked up from germline, CDR1 is MGHRA and CDR2 is YSYEKL. CDR3 length: 13 amino acids. Trimming took off 4 bases at V and 0 bases at J, with 7 bases between the two ends. DNA of the CDR3: TGCGCCAGCAGCCTAACAGACTCCTACGAGCAGTACTTC. This gives the protein CASSLTDSYEQYF.

This chain connects TRBV5-7 to TRBJ2-7, with 8 bases matching TRBD1. TRBV5-7 is sorted into the ORF group, with uncertain function. The length of the CDR3 is 14 residues. Trimming at V came to 0 bases and at J to 2 bases, leaving 1 base not matched to a gene. Here the CDR3 reads CASSLGTGPYEQYF. The CDR3 DNA follows: TGTGCCAGCAGCTTGGGGACAGGGCCCTACGAGCAGTACTTC.

CDR3 amino acids: CASSESGTGINYGYTF. The CDR3 DNA sequence: TGCGCCAGCAGCGAATCCGGGACAGGGATTAACTATGGCTACACCTTC. V and J are TRBV5-1 and TRBJ1-2, with TRBD1 matching 9 bases. Germline CDR1 reads SGHRS; CDR2 reads YFSETQ. The CDR3 length is 16 residues. Losses at the gene ends were 4 bases for V and 1 base for J; bases not matched to a gene: 8.

This clone was detected only once. V and J are TRBV5-6 and TRBJ2-1; D is unresolved. V lost 0 bases, J lost 4 bases, and 5 bases lay in between. The CDR3 contains 13 residues. In germline, CDR1 is SGHDT, CDR2 YYEEEE. Here the CDR3 reads CASSLVQYNEQFF. DNA of the CDR3: TGTGCCAGCAGCTTGGTCCAGTACAATGAGCAGTTCTTC.

A few counts support this clone. This chain uses TRBV27 with TRBJ1-1, with D hard to call. CDR3 length: 14 residues. Germline values: CDR1 MNHEY, CDR2 SMNVEV (reference sequence). V gave up 5 bases and J gave up 9 bases, with 19 bases separating them. The CDR3 spells CASSPSALGPQAFF. Written as DNA, the CDR3 is TGTGCCAGCAGTCCCTCCGCTCTAGGACCCCAAGCTTTCTTT.

The gene calls are TRBV6-1 and TRBJ2-7; D ambiguous. CDR1 and CDR2 (germline): MNHNS, SASEGT. This CDR3 comprises 14 residues. V dropped 1 base and J dropped 4 bases, with 11 bases sitting between them. CDR3 sequence: CASSEGQFEYEQYF. The CDR3 region has the DNA TGTGCCAGCAGTGAAGGTCAGTTCGAATACGAGCAGTACTTC.

The rearrangement links TRBV7-9 to TRBJ1-6; D remains ambiguous. In germline, CDR1 is SEHNR, CDR2 FQNEAQ (reference sequence). V shed 4 bases and J shed 4 bases, with 11 bases lying between them. The CDR3 has 15 amino acids. As DNA, the CDR3 is TGTGCCAGCAGCTCCCCCGACGGTTATAATTCACCCCTCCACTTT. This encodes CASSSPDGYNSPLHF.

In nucleotides, the CDR3 is TGTGCCAGCAGTGTCCTGGGCTTCTCCTACGAGCAGTACTTC. It codes for CASSVLGFSYEQYF. V and J are TRBV6-1 and TRBJ2-7; D not resolved. The CDR3 length is 14 residues. From germline, CDR1 is MNHNS and CDR2 SASEGT. Trimming removed 4 bases from V and 0 bases from J, with 10 bases in between.

The rearrangement uses TRBV4-3 and TRBJ2-7, with TRBD2 identical over 7 bases. V trimming: 4 bases; J trimming: 3 bases; junction bases outside the gene matches: 15. CDR1 LGHNA and CDR2 YSLEER come from the germline V gene. The CDR3 extends over 17 amino acids. The CDR3 DNA reads TGCGCCAGCAGCCGGACGGGGGAGGGAAGGAGGTACTACGAGCAGTACTTC. It specifies CASSRTGEGRRYYEQYF.

This clone came up once. This chain links TRBV27 with TRBJ2-3; D is unresolved. The CDR3 consists of 14 residues. The ends were cut back, 5 bases at V and 2 bases at J, with 11 bases in the middle. From germline, CDR1 is MNHEY and CDR2 SMNVEV (reference sequence). Here the CDR3 DNA reads TGTGCCAGCAGTCCATCTACAGTCACAGATACGCAGTATTTT. Its protein product is CASSPSTVTDTQYF.

V gene TRBV6-5 combines with J gene TRBJ2-7, with D possibly matching TRBD2 (5 bases). The germline V and J ends were trimmed by 4 bases and 2 bases, with 12 bases remaining between them. The CDR3 contains 14 residues. CDR1 and CDR2 from the germline V gene are MNHEY and SVGAGI. The CDR3 nucleotides read TGTGCCAGCAGTTCTTCCGCGGAGGCCTACGAGCAGTACTTC. It yields the protein CASSSSAEAYEQYF.

Points on this clone: The same CDR3 is also encoded by other DNA sequences in this sample. V and J are TRBV4-1 and TRBJ2-5; 12 nucleotides agree with TRBD2. Looked up from germline, CDR1 is MGHRA and CDR2 is YSYEKL. The length of the CDR3 is 15 residues. V gave up 3 bases and J gave up 4 bases; unmatched junction bases: 3. In DNA form, the CDR3 reads TGCGCCAGCAGCCAGTTACTAGCGGGGGGAGAGACCCAGTACTTC. Its protein is CASSQLLAGGETQYF.

The rearrangement joins TRBV6-5 to TRBJ2-3; D call uncertain. The CDR3 runs 13 residues. Per the germline V gene, CDR1 is MNHEY and CDR2 is SVGAGI. Between the trimmed V and J ends, which lost 6 bases and 3 bases, there was a span of 10 bases. This CDR3 is CASSSTNTDTQYF. The CDR3 bases are TGTGCCAGCAGCTCCACAAATACAGATACGCAGTATTTT.

The chain recombines TRBV7-6 with TRBJ2-7; D gene ambiguous. The germline V and J ends were trimmed by 2 bases and 2 bases, with 13 bases remaining between them. Germline V lookup: CDR1 SGHVS, CDR2 FNYEAQ. CDR3 length: 15 residues. CDR3 region: CASSLLQPPPYEQYF. CDR3 DNA: TGTGCCAGCAGCTTACTACAACCACCCCCCTACGAGCAGTACTTC.

This rearrangement joins TRBV7-9 to TRBJ2-3; no clear D gene. CDR1 and CDR2 from the germline V gene are SEHNR and FQNEAQ (reference sequence). V lost 6 bases and J lost 4, with 8 bases in between. The CDR3 sequence is 12 residues long. The chain's CDR3 is CASSFYSDTQYF. CDR3 bases: TGTGCCAGCAGTTTTTATTCAGATACGCAGTATTTT.

The CDR3 region has the DNA TGTGCCAGCAGTCCGTCCGTAGGACAGGAGACTTACGAGCAGTACTTC. Its protein is CASSPSVGQETYEQYF. V gene TRBV27 combines with J gene TRBJ2-7; 7 bases fit TRBD1. The CDR3 length is 16 residues. The germline V gene encodes CDR1 MNHEY and CDR2 SMNVEV (reference sequence). With V trimmed by 5 bases and J by 4 bases, 14 bases remained unmatched.

The chain couples TRBV27 to TRBJ2-1, with D possibly being TRBD1 (5 bases). Germline V lookup: CDR1 MNHEY, CDR2 SMNVEV (reference sequence). Trimming cost V 10 bases and J 1 base, with 11 bases left between them. This CDR3 spans 13 amino acids. In nucleotides, the CDR3 is TGTGCCACCGCGGACATTTCCTACAATGAGCAGTTCTTC. It yields the protein CATADISYNEQFF.

The chain combines TRBV5-1 with TRBJ2-3, with 9 bases aligning to TRBD1. Germline CDR1 SGHRS, CDR2 YFSETQ. V trimming: 4 bases; J trimming: 10 bases; junction bases outside the gene matches: 10. This CDR3 contains 14 residues. CDR3 residues: CASSPGDRAMAQYF. CDR3 bases: TGCGCCAGCAGCCCCGGGGACAGGGCTATGGCGCAGTATTTT.

The gene calls are TRBV7-9 and TRBJ2-5; D is possibly TRBD1 (5 bases). Germline loops: CDR1 SEHNR, CDR2 FQNEAQ (reference sequence). The CDR3 is made up of 16 amino acids. The V gene lost 1 base and the J gene lost 0 bases, with 12 bases spanning the gap. The CDR3 DNA is TGTGCCAGCAGCTTAGGGCAGGGAACGTACCAAGAGACCCAGTACTTC. It codes for CASSLGQGTYQETQYF.

CDR3 loop: CASSLDDRNYGYTF. The DNA of the CDR3 is TGTGCCAGCAGCTTGGATGACAGAAACTATGGCTACACCTTC. The chain is built from TRBV5-5 and TRBJ1-2; maybe TRBD1 (5 bases). Germline V lookup: CDR1 SGHKS, CDR2 YYEKEE (reference sequence). Trimming stripped 0 bases from V and 2 bases from J, with 8 bases between. The CDR3 consists of 14 residues. The full variable domain, its missing parts supplied by reference TRBV5-5 and TRBJ1-2, is DAGVTQSPTHLIKTRGQQVTLRCSPISGHKSVSWYQQVLGQGPQFIFQYYEKEERGRGNFPDRFSARQFPNYSSELNVNALLLGDSALYLCASSLDDRNYGYTFGSGTRLTVV.